This TCR beta chain was captured in a study of T cell repertoires in ileal Crohn's disease. The assay was immunoSEQ multiplex PCR, and TCRdb's table has in-frame clones only and misses some. The table lists roughly 7,000 clones, approximately 92% of them singletons. The source of this sequence is an adult with Crohn's disease. Sequences were obtained from ileal tissue.

As DNA, the CDR3 is TGTGCCGTGGGGGGTTACGATGAGCAGTTCTTC. Protein product: CAVGGYDEQFF. This rearrangement joins TRBV30 to TRBJ2-1, with D perhaps matching TRBD2 (6 bases). This CDR3 comprises 11 residues. Trimming left V 8 bases short and J 8 bases short, with 13 bases between. Per germline, CDR1 GTSNPN and CDR2 SVGIG (reference sequence). The full variable domain, rest sourced from reference TRBV30 and TRBJ2-1, is SQTIHQWPATLVQPVGSPLSLECTVEGTSNPNLYWYRQAAGRGLQLLFYSVGIGQISSEVPQNLSASRPQDRQFILSSKKLLLSDSGFYLCAVGGYDEQFFGPGTRLTVL.